These T cell receptor beta chains were read from a single sample in a study of OX40 agonist ivuxolimab in advanced cancers. Clones were read by immunoSEQ multiplex PCR, and TCRdb kept only the in-frame ones, dropping some. The top ten hold 36% of the sample, which has 13,000 or so clones, about 85% seen once. The sequenced sample was CD4+ or CD8+ T cells sorted from blood, obtained in a trial of the OX40 agonist ivuxolimab. Every receptor here comes from an adult with an advanced solid tumor such as melanoma, head and neck, liver or kidney cancer. Both conserved end residues are part of each CDR3. The order of the fields is D gene, clone size, J gene, V gene, CDR3 DNA, CDR3 protein. D genes are given only for firm matches. The listing skips clone size in some rows; elsewhere it reads once, few, many or a size class.

>TRBD2|NA|TRBJ2-7|TRBV5-6
TGTGCCAGCAGCTTCGGACTAGCGGTGCCCTCCTACGAGCAGTACTTC
CASSFGLAVPSYEQYF
>NA|NA|TRBJ2-7|TRBV7-2
TGTGCCAGCAGCTTAGCTTGGACAGAGTCCTACGAGCAGTACTTC
CASSLAWTESYEQYF
>TRBD1|NA|TRBJ2-7|TRBV6-5
TGTGCCAGCAGTTTAAGTGACAGGGGCTCCTACGAGCAGTACTTC
CASSLSDRGSYEQYF
>TRBD1|once|TRBJ2-7|TRBV14
TGTGCCAGCAGCCAGCGACGACAGGGCTCCTACGAGCAGTACTTC
CASSQRRQGSYEQYF
>NA|NA|TRBJ2-7|TRBV6-1
TGTGCCAGCACGGGACCCAGCTTAAACGAGCAGTACTTC
CASTGPSLNEQYF
>TRBD2|NA|TRBJ2-1|TRBV5-6
TGTGCCAGCAGCTTTTGGGAGGGCCGTATCCATGAGCAGTTCTTC
CASSFWEGRIHEQFF
>NA|NA|TRBJ2-1|TRBV9
TGTGCCAGCAGCGTAGGGGAGCCTCCCCATGAGCAGTTCTTC
CASSVGEPPHEQFF
>TRBD2|NA|TRBJ2-7|TRBV27
TGTGCCAGCAGTCCCTCGGGGGGAGACTACTCCTACGAGCAGTACTTC
CASSPSGGDYSYEQYF
>NA|once|TRBJ2-5|TRBV7-9
TGTGCCAGCAACCTCAGGGGCGGGGTGGAGACCCAGTACTTC
CASNLRGGVETQYF
>NA|NA|TRBJ2-1|TRBV7-3
TGTGCCAGCAGCTTAACGGGGGAGTACAATGAGCAGTTCTTC
CASSLTGEYNEQFF
>NA|NA|TRBJ1-1|TRBV2
TGTGCCAGCAGTGAAGGGACTGGGAACACTGAAGCTTTCTTT
CASSEGTGNTEAFF
>TRBD1|NA|TRBJ1-1|TRBV6-5
TGTGCCAGCAGTCGCACCGGGACAGGGAACACTGAAGCTTTCTTT
CASSRTGTGNTEAFF
>TRBD2|once|TRBJ2-5|TRBV27
TGTGCCAGCAACCCAGGACTAGCTCGCCTGGGGGAGACCCAGTACTTC
CASNPGLARLGETQYF
>TRBD2|NA|TRBJ2-1|TRBV28
TGTGCCAGCAGTTGGGGGGGTACCGATGAGCAGTTCTTC
CASSWGGTDEQFF
>NA|few|TRBJ2-7|TRBV7-8
TGTGCCAGCAGCCCTTTGGGGAGCTACGAGCAGTACTTC
CASSPLGSYEQYF
>NA|NA|TRBJ2-3|TRBV25-1
TGTGCCAGCAGTGAATCAGGGGTCACAGATACGCAGTATTTT
CASSESGVTDTQYF
>NA|NA|TRBJ2-3|TRBV9
TGTGCCAGCAGCCCGAGCCATGCGGATACGCAGTATTTT
CASSPSHADTQYF
>NA|NA|TRBJ2-3|TRBV13
TGTGCCAGCAGTTCCACCTCAGAGGATACGCAGTATTTT
CASSSTSEDTQYF
>TRBD1|NA|TRBJ2-7|TRBV28
TGTGCCAGCAGTGCCCCGGGACAGAACTACGAGCAGTACTTC
CASSAPGQNYEQYF
>TRBD1|once|TRBJ1-2|TRBV7-9
TGTGCCAGCAGCTTAGGGGTAGCAGGGGGCACTGGCTACACCTTC
CASSLGVAGGTGYTF
>NA|NA|TRBJ1-2|TRBV29-1
TGCAGCGCAATCATCGGGGATGGCTACACCTTC
CSAIIGDGYTF
>TRBD2|NA|TRBJ2-1|TRBV7-3
TGTGCCAGCAGCTTAAAGGCGGGAGGGCAACGTGAGCAGTTCTTC
CASSLKAGGQREQFF
>TRBD2|NA|TRBJ2-1|TRBV5-8
TGTGCCAGCAGCCCCGGGACTAGCGGCTACAATGAGCAGTTCTTC
CASSPGTSGYNEQFF
>NA|NA|TRBJ2-5|TRBV29-1
TGCAGCGCTGATACAGGGTCGGCCCAAGAGACCCAGTACTTC
CSADTGSAQETQYF
>TRBD1|NA|TRBJ2-1|TRBV6-1
TGTGCCAGCAGTGATTCTAGGGGGCCGAACAATGAGCAGTTCTTC
CASSDSRGPNNEQFF
>TRBD1|NA|TRBJ2-7|TRBV5-8
TGTGCCAGCAAGGGACCCCTGACAGGGAGCTCCTACGAGCAGTACTTC
CASKGPLTGSSYEQYF
>NA|NA|TRBJ1-5|TRBV7-7
TGTGCTAGCAGCTTACGGGAGTATAGCAATCAGCCCCAGCATTTT
CASSLREYSNQPQHF
>TRBD2|medium-sized|TRBJ2-1|TRBV27
TGTGCCAGCAGCGGGACTAGCGAGGCTGAGCAGTTCTTC
CASSGTSEAEQFF
>TRBD1|NA|TRBJ2-7|TRBV27
TGTGCCAGCAGTGAAGGGCAGGGGGCCGGCGAGCAGTACTTC
CASSEGQGAGEQYF
>TRBD1|NA|TRBJ2-7|TRBV19
TGTGCCAGTAGTCCCGGGACAGTCGGCTCCTACGAGCAGTACTTC
CASSPGTVGSYEQYF
>NA|NA|TRBJ2-1|TRBV13
TGTGCCAGCAGCCAGAAGGTAAATGAGCAGTTCTTC
CASSQKVNEQFF
>TRBD2|NA|TRBJ2-1|TRBV27
TGTGCCAGCAGTCAACAGACTAGCGGGGGATGGAATGAGCAGTTCTTC
CASSQQTSGGWNEQFF
>NA|NA|TRBJ2-7|TRBV2
TGTGCCAGCAAAGGGGCCGCCCAGGCGACCTACGAGCAGTACTTC
CASKGAAQATYEQYF
>NA|NA|TRBJ1-1|TRBV11-1
TGTGCCAGCAGCTTAGGGTCTAGATGGAACACTGAAGCTTTCTTT
CASSLGSRWNTEAFF
>TRBD1|NA|TRBJ2-5|TRBV19
TGTGCCAGTAGTTTCCTGGGGACAGGGGCAGAGACCCAGTACTTC
CASSFLGTGAETQYF
>NA|NA|TRBJ2-1|TRBV9
TGTGCCAGCAGCGTAGAGGGAATAGGGGGCAATGAGCAGTTCTTC
CASSVEGIGGNEQFF
>TRBD1|NA|TRBJ1-1|TRBV28
TGTGCCAGCAGTTTCAATGCCGGACAGGGGTACACTGAAGCTTTCTTT
CASSFNAGQGYTEAFF
>NA|NA|TRBJ1-1|TRBV7-6
TGTGCCAGCAGCTTAAGTGTTAACACTGAAGCTTTCTTT
CASSLSVNTEAFF
>NA|NA|TRBJ2-2|TRBV5-1
TGCGCCAGCAGCTTGCTCCGCGCGGGGGCCCCGAACACCGGGGAGCTGTTTTTT
CASSLLRAGAPNTGELFF
>TRBD1|once|TRBJ2-3|TRBV12-5
TGTGCTAGTGGTTTAGGACAGGGGGCTATAGGCACAGATACGCAGTATTTT
CASGLGQGAIGTDTQYF
>TRBD1|NA|TRBJ1-3|TRBV7-2
TGTGCCAGCACCCCGGGACAGGGTGGAAACACCATATATTTT
CASTPGQGGNTIYF
>TRBD2|NA|TRBJ2-5|TRBV9
TGTGCCAGCAGCCTTGGGGGAGGGGAAGAGACCCAGTACTTC
CASSLGGGEETQYF
>NA|NA|TRBJ2-7|TRBV27
TGTGCCAGCACGGGCCAGCCTACCTACGAGCAGTACTTC
CASTGQPTYEQYF
>TRBD1|NA|TRBJ1-5|TRBV28
TGTGCCAGCAGTGACAGGGGACGCGGTCAGCCCCAGCATTTT
CASSDRGRGQPQHF
>NA|NA|TRBJ2-7|TRBV19
TGTGCCAGTAGTATAGGAGAGGGGGTGGTCGACGAGCAGTACTTC
CASSIGEGVVDEQYF
>TRBD2|NA|TRBJ2-7|TRBV27
TGTGCCAGCAGTTTGGGACAGACTAGCGGACCTACGGAGCAGTACTTC
CASSLGQTSGPTEQYF
>NA|NA|TRBJ2-3|TRBV27
TGTGCCAGTAGTTACGGGAGCTTCGTCACAGATACGCAGTATTTT
CASSYGSFVTDTQYF
>TRBD2|once|TRBJ2-1|TRBV7-2
TGTGCCAGCAGCTCCGGGACTAGCGGTTGGAGGTCCCGTTACAATGAGCAGTTCTTC
CASSSGTSGWRSRYNEQFF
>NA|few|TRBJ2-5|TRBV25-1
TGTGCCAGCAGTGAACGTGGACACCAAGAGACCCAGTACTTC
CASSERGHQETQYF
>NA|NA|TRBJ2-3|TRBV19
TGTGCCAGTGCTCCCCTAGGGACTAGCACAGATACGCAGTATTTT
CASAPLGTSTDTQYF
>TRBD1|NA|TRBJ2-7|TRBV5-4
TGTGCCAGCAGCTCCACAGGGGGTTTCACCTACGAGCAGTACTTC
CASSSTGGFTYEQYF
>NA|NA|TRBJ2-1|TRBV7-8
TGTGCCAGCAGCTTAGCGGGGCACTACAATGAGCAGTTCTTC
CASSLAGHYNEQFF
>TRBD2|NA|TRBJ2-3|TRBV15
TGTGCCACCAGCAGAGACCAACTAGCGGGAGTCCAAGATACGCAGTATTTT
CATSRDQLAGVQDTQYF
>NA|NA|TRBJ1-1|TRBV19
TGTGCCAGTAGTATAGGGGGGGGCATGAACACTGAAGCTTTCTTT
CASSIGGGMNTEAFF